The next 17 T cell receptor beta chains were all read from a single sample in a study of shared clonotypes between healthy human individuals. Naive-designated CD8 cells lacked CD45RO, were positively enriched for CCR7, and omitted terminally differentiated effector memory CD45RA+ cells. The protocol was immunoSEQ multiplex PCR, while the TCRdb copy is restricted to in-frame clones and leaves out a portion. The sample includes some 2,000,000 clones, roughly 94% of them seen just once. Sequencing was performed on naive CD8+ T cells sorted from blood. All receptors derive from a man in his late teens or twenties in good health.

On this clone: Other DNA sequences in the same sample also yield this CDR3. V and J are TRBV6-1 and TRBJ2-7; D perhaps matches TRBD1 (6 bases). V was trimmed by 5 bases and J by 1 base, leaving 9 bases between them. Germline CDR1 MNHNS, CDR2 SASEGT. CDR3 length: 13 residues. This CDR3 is CASSWTVSYEQYF. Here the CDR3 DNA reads TGTGCCAGCAGTTGGACAGTTTCCTACGAGCAGTACTTC.

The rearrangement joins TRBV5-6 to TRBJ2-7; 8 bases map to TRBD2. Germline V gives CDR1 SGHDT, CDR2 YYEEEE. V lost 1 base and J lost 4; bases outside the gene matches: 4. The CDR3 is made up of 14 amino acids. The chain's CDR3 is CASSLSGSAYEQYF. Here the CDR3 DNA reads TGTGCCAGCAGCTTGAGCGGGAGTGCGTACGAGCAGTACTTC.

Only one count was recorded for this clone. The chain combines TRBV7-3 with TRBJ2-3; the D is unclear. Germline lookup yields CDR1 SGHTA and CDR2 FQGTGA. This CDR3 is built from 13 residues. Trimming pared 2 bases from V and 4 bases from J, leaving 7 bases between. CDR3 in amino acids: CASSLGVPDTQYF. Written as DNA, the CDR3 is TGTGCCAGCAGCTTAGGAGTTCCAGATACGCAGTATTTT.

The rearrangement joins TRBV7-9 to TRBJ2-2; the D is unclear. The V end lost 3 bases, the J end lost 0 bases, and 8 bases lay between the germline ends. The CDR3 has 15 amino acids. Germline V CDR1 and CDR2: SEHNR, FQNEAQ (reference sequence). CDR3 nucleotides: TGTGCCAGCAGCTTGAAGGTTTCGAACACCGGGGAGCTGTTTTTT. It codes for CASSLKVSNTGELFF.

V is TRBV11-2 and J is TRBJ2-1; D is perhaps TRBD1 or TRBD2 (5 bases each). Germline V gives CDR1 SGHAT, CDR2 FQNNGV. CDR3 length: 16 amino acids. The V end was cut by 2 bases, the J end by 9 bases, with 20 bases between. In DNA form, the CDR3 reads TGTGCCAGCAGCTTATCCTCTTCCGGGGCAATCGGTGAGCAGTTCTTC. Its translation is CASSLSSSGAIGEQFF. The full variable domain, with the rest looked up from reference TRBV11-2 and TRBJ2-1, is EAGVAQSPRYKIIEKRQSVAFWCNPISGHATLYWYQQILGQGPKLLIQFQNNGVVDDSQLPKDRFSAERLKGVDSTLKIQPAKLEDSAVYLCASSLSSSGAIGEQFFGPGTRLTVL.

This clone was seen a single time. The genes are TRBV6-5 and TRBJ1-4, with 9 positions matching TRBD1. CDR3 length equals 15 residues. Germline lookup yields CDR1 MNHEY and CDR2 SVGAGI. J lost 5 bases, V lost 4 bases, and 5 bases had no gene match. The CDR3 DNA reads TGTGCCAGCAGTTCGGCGGGGACAGGGAATGAAAAACTGTTTTTT. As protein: CASSSAGTGNEKLFF.

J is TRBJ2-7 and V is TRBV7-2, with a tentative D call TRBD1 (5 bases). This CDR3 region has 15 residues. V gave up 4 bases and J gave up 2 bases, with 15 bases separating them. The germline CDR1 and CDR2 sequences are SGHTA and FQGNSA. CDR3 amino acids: CASSYGSGQTYEQYF. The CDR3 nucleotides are TGTGCCAGCAGCTACGGGTCAGGACAAACCTACGAGCAGTACTTC. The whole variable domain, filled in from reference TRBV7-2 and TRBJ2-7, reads GAGVSQSPSNKVTEKGKDVELRCDPISGHTALYWYRQSLGQGLEFLIYFQGNSAPDKSGLPSDRFSAERTGGSVSTLTIQRTQQEDSAVYLCASSYGSGQTYEQYFGPGTRLTVT.

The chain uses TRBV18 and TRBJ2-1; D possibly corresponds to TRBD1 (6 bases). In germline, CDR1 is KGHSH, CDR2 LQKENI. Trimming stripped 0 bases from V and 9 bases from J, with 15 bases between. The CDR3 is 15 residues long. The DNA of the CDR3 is TGTGCCAGCTCACCACCGGGGGCTAGTCGAAGTGAGCAGTTCTTC. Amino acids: CASSPPGASRSEQFF.

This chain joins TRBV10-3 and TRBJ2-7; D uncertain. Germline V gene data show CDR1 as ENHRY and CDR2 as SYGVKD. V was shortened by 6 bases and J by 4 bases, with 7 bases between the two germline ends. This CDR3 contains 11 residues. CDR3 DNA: TGTGCCATCAGGGGCACATACGAGCAGTACTTC. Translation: CAIRGTYEQYF.

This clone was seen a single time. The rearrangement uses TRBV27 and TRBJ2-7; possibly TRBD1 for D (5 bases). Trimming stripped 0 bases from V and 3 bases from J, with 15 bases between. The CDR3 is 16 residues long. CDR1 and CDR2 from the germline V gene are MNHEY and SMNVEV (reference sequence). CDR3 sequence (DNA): TGTGCCAGCAGTTTATCGGCGGCAGGGAACATCTACGAGCAGTACTTC. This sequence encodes CASSLSAAGNIYEQYF.

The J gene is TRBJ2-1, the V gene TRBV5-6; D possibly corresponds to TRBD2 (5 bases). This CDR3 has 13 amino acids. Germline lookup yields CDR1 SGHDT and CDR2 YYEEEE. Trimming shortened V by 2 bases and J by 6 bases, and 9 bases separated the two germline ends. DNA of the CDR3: TGTGCCAGCAGCTTAACTAGTAGCAATGAGCAGTTCTTC. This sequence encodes CASSLTSSNEQFF. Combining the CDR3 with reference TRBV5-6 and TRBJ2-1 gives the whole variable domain DAGVTQSPTHLIKTRGQQVTLRCSPKSGHDTVSWYQQALGQGPQFIFQYYEEEERQRGNFPDRFSGHQFPNYSSELNVNALLLGDSALYLCASSLTSSNEQFFGPGTRLTVL.

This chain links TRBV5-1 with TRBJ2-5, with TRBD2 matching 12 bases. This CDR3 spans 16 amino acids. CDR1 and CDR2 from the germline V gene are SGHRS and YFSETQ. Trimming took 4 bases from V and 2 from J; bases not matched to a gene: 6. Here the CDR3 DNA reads TGCGCCAGCAGCCCCCCGGGACTAGCGGGTCAAGAGACCCAGTACTTC. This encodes CASSPPGLAGQETQYF. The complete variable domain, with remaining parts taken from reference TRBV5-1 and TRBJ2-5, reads KAGVTQTPRYLIKTRGQQVTLSCSPISGHRSVSWYQQTPGQGLQFLFEYFSETQRNKGNFPGRFSGRQFSNSRSEMNVSTLELGDSALYLCASSPPGLAGQETQYFGPGTRLLVL.

This CDR3 is CASSFLAGGAPEQYF. The CDR3 DNA reads TGTGCCAGCAGCTTCCTCGCGGGGGGGGCTCCCGAGCAGTACTTC. The chain is built from TRBV7-9 and TRBJ2-7; 9 nucleotides agree with TRBD2. Germline loops: CDR1 SEHNR, CDR2 FQNEAQ (reference sequence). This CDR3 region has 15 residues. The J segment lost 6 bases and the V segment lost 3 bases, leaving 9 bases of the junction unmatched.

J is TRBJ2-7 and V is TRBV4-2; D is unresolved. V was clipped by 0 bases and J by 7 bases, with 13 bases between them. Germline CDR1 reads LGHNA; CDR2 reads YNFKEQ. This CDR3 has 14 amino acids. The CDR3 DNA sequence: TGTGCCAGCAGCCAAGAGCAAGCCCTATGGGAGCAGTACTTC. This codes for CASSQEQALWEQYF.

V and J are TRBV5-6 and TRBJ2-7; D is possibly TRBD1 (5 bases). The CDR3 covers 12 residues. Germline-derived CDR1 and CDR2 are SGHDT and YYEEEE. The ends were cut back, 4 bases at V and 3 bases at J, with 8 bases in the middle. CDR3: CASSQGFYEQYF. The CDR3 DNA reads TGTGCCAGCAGCCAGGGTTTCTACGAGCAGTACTTC.

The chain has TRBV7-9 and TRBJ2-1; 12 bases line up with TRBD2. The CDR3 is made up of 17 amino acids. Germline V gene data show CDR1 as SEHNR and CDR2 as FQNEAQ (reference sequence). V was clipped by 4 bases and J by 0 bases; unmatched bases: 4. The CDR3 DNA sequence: TGTGCCAGCAGCTCAGGACTAGCGGGGAACTCCTACAATGAGCAGTTCTTC. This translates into CASSSGLAGNSYNEQFF.

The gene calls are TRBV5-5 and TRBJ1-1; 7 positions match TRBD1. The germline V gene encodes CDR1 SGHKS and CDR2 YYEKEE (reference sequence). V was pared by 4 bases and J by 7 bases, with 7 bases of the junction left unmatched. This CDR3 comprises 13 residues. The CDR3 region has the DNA TGTGCCAGCAGCCGCACAGGGGCTGGTGAAGCTTTCTTT. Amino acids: CASSRTGAGEAFF.